Given below is one T cell receptor beta chain in context. This CDR3 region has 11 residues. This sample was taken from a study of cytomegalovirus exposure and HLA in healthy donors. The PCR contained 60 Vbeta and 13 Jbeta primers. Measured with immunoSEQ multiplex PCR; TCRdb has only the in-frame clones, and not every one. Of tens of thousands of clones in the sample, around 85% were seen once. The sequenced sample was PBMCs. This chain connects TRBV21-1 to TRBJ2-4; the DNA was not compared with TRBD1, the D call given in the table. TRBV21-1 is given as a pseudogene. This receptor was obtained from a man between 18 and 35 years old in good health and CMV-seronegative. CDR3 nucleotides: TGTGCCAGCAGCAAAGTGGGCTTTCAGTACTTC. It translates to CASSKVGFQYF.